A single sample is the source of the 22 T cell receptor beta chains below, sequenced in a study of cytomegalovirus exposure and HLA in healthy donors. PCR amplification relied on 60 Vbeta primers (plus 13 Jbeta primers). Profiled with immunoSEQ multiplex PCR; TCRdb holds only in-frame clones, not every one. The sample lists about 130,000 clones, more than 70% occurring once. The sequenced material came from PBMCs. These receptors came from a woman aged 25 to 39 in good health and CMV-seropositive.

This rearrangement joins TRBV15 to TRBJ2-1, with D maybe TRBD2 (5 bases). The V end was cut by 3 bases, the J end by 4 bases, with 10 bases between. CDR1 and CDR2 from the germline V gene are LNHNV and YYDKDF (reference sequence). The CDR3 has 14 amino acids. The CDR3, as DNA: TGTGCCACCAGCAGTGGACGGGGTTACAATGAGCAGTTCTTC. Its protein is CATSSGRGYNEQFF.

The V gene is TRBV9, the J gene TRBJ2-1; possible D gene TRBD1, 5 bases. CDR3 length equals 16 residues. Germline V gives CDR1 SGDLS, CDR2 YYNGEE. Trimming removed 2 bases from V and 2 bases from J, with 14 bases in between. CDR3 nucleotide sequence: TGTGCCAGCAGCGTTGACAGACAAGTCCCCTACAATGAGCAGTTCTTC. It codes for CASSVDRQVPYNEQFF.

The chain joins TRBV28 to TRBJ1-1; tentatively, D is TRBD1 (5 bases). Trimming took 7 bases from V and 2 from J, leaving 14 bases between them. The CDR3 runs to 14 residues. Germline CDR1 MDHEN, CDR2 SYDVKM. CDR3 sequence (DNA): TGTGCCAGCATCCTGACAGCCCTTAACACTGAAGCTTTCTTT. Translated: CASILTALNTEAFF.

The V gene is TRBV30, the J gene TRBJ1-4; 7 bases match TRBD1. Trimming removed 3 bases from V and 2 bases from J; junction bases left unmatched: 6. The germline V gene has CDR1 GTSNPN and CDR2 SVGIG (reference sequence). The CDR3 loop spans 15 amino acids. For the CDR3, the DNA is TGTGCCTGGAGCAGGGGGGAGACGACTAATGAAAAACTGTTTTTT. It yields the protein CAWSRGETTNEKLFF.

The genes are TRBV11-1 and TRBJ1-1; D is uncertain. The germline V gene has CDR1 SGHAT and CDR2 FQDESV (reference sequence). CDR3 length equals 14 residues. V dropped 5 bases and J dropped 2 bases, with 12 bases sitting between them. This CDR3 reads CASSLFGENTEAFF. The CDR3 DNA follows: TGTGCCAGCAGCCTGTTCGGGGAAAACACTGAAGCTTTCTTT.

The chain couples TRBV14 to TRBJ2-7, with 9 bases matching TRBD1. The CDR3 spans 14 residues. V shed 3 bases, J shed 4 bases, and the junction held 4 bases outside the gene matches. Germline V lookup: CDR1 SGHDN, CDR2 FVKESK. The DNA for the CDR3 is TGTGCCAGCAGCCATTGGACAGGGGATTACGAGCAGTACTTC. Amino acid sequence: CASSHWTGDYEQYF.

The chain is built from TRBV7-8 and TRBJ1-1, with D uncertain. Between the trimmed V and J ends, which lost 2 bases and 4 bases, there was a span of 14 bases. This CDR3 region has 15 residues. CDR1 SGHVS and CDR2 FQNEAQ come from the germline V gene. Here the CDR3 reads CASSLWPGPSTEAFF. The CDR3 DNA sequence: TGTGCCAGCAGCTTATGGCCAGGCCCAAGCACTGAAGCTTTCTTT.

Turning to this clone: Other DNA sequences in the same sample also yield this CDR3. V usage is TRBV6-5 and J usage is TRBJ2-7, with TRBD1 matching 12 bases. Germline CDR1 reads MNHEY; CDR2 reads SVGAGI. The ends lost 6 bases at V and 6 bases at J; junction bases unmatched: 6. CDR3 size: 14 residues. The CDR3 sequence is CASRRGTGGAEQYF. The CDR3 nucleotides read TGTGCCAGCAGACGTGGGACAGGGGGCGCCGAGCAGTACTTC.

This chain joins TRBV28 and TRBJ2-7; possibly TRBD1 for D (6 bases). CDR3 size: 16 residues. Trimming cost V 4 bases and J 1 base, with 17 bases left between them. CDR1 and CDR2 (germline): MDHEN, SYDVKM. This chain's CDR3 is CASSSLHRDISYEQYF. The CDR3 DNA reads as TGTGCCAGCAGTTCTTTGCACCGGGACATTTCCTACGAGCAGTACTTC.

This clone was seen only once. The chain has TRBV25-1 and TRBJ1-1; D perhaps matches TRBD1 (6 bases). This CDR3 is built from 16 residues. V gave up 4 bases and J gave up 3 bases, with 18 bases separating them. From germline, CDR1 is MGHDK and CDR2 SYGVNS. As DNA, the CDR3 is TGTGCCAGCAGTGCCCCCTTAGGGGGTATGGACACTGAAGCTTTCTTT. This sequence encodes CASSAPLGGMDTEAFF.

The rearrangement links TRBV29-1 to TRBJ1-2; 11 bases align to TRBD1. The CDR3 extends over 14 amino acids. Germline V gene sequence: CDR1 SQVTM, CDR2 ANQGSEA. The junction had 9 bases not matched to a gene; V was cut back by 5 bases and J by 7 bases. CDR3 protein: CSVRTGGRGSGYTF. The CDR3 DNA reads TGCAGCGTTCGGACAGGGGGCCGAGGGAGTGGCTACACCTTC.

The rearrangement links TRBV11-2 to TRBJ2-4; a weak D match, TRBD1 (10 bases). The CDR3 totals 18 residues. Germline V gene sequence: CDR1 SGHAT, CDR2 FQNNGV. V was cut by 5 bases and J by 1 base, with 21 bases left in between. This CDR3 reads CASSEPSGTGEAKNIQYF. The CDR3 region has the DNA TGTGCCAGCAGCGAACCTAGCGGGACAGGGGAGGCCAAAAACATTCAGTACTTC.

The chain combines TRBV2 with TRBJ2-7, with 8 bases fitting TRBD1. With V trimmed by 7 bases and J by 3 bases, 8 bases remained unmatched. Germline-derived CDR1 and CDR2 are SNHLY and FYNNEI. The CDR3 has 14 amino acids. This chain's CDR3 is CASTIGTGLYEQYF. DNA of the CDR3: TGTGCCAGCACCATCGGGACAGGTCTCTACGAGCAGTACTTC.

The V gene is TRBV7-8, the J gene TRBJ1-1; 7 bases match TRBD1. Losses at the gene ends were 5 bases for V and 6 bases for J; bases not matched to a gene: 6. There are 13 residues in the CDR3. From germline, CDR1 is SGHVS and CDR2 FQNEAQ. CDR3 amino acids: CASSRYRGAEAFF. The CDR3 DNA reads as TGTGCCAGCAGCCGCTACAGGGGCGCTGAAGCTTTCTTT.

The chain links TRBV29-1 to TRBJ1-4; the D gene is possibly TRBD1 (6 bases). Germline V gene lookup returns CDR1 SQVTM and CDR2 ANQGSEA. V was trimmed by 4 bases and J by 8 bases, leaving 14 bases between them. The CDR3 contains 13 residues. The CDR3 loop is CSVAQGIGEKLFF. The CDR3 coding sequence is TGCAGCGTTGCCCAGGGGATCGGGGAAAAACTGTTTTTT.

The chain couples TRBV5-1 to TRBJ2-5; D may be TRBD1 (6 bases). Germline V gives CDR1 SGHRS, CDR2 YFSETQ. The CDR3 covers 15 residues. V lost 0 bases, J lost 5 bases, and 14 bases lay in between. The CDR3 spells CASSLATGRGETQYF. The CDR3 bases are TGCGCCAGCAGCTTGGCCACGGGAAGGGGGGAGACCCAGTACTTC.

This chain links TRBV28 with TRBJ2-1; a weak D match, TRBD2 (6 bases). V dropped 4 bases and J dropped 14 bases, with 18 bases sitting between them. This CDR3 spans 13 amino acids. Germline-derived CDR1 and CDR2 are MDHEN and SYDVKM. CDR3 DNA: TGTGCCAGCAGTTCTTCCTGGGGCGGGGCCGAGTTCTTC. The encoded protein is CASSSSWGGAEFF.

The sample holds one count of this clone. The CDR3 here is CASSFGGNNSPLHF. The DNA of the CDR3 is TGTGCCAGCAGTTTTGGAGGCAATAATTCACCCCTCCACTTT. J is TRBJ1-6 and V is TRBV27; D remains unclear. Trimming cost V 3 bases and J 5 bases, with 8 bases left between them. CDR3 length equals 14 residues. The V gene's germline CDR1 is MNHEY and CDR2 SMNVEV (reference sequence).

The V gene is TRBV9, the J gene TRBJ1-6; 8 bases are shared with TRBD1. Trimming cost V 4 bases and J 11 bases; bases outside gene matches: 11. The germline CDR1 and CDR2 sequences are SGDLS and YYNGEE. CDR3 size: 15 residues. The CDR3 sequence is CASSPPGQGGTPLHF. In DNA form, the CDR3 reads TGTGCCAGCAGCCCGCCCGGACAGGGCGGGACACCCCTCCACTTT. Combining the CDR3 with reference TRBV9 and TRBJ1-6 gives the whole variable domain DSGVTQTPKHLITATGQRVTLRCSPRSGDLSVYWYQQSLDQGLQFLIQYYNGEERAKGNILERFSAQQFPDLHSELNLSSLELGDSALYFCASSPPGQGGTPLHFGNGTRLTVT.

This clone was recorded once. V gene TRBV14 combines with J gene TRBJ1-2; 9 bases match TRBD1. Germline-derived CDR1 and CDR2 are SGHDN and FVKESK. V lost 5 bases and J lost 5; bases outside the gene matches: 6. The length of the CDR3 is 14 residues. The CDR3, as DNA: TGTGCCAGCAGCACTCCGGGACAGGGTTATGGCTACACCTTC. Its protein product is CASSTPGQGYGYTF.

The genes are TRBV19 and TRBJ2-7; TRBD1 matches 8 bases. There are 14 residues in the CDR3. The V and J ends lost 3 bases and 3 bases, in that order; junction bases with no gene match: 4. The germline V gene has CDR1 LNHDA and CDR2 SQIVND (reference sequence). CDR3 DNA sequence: TGTGCCAGTAGTATTGGGACAGGAGACTACGAGCAGTACTTC. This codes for CASSIGTGDYEQYF. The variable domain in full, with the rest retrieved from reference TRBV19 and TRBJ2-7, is DGGITQSPKYLFRKEGQNVTLSCEQNLNHDAMYWYRQDPGQGLRLIYYSQIVNDFQKGDIAEGYSVSREKKESFPLTVTSAQKNPTAFYLCASSIGTGDYEQYFGPGTRLTVT.

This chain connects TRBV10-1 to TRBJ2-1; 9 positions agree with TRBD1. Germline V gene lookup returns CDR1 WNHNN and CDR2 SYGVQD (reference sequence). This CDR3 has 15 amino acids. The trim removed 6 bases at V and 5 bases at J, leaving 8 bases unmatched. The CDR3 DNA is TGCGCCAGCAGGAGGGGGGGGGACAGGGACAATGAGCAGTTCTTC. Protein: CASRRGGDRDNEQFF.